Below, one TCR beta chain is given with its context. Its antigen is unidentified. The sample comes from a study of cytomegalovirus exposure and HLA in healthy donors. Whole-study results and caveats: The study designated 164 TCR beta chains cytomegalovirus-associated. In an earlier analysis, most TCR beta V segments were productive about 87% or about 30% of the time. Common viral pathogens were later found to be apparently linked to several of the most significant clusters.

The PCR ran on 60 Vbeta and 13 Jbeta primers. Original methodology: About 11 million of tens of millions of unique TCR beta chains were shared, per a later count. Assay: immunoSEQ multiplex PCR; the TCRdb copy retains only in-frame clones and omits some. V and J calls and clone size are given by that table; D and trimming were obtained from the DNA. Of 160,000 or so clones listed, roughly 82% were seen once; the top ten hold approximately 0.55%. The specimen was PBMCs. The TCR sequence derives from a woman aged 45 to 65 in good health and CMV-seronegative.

The CDR3 spells CASSQGRGPGAFF. CDR3 bases: TGTGCCAGCAGCCAGGGAAGAGGTCCAGGAGCTTTCTTT. This sequence joins TRBV7-9 and TRBJ1-1, with D perhaps matching TRBD1 (5 bases). The germline CDR1 and CDR2 sequences are SEHNR and FQNEAQ (reference sequence). Trimming removed 5 bases at V and 10 bases at J, with 17 bases between. There are 13 residues in the CDR3.